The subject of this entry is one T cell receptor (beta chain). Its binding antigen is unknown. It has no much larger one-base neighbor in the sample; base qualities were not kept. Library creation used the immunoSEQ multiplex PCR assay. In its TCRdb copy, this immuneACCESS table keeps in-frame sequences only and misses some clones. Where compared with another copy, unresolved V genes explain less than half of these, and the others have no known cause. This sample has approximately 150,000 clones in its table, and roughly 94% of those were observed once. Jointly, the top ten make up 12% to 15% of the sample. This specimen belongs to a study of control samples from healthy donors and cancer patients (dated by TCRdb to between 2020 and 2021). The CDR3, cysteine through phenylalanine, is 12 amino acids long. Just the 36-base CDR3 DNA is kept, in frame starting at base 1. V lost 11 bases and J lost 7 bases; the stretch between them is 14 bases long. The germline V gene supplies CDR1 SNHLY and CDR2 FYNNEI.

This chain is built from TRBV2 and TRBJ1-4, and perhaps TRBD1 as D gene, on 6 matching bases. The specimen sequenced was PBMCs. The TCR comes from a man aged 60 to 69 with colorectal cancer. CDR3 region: CAVRTESEKLFF. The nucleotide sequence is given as TGTGCCGTTCGGACAGAGAGTGAAAAACTGTTTTTT.